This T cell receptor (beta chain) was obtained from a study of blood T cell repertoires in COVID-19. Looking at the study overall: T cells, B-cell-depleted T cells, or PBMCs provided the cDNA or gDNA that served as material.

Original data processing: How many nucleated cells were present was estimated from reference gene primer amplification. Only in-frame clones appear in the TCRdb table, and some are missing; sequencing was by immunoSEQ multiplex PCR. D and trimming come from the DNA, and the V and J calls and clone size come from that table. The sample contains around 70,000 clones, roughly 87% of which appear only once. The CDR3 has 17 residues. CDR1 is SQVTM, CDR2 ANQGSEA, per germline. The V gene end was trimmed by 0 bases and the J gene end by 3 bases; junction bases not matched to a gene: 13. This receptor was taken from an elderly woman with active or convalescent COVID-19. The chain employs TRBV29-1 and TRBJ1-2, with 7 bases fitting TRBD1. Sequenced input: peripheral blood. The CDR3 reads CSVEESYRGPPYYGYTF. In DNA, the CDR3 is TGCAGCGTTGAAGAATCGTACAGGGGCCCACCTTACTATGGCTACACCTTC.